Following are 26 T cell receptor beta chains from one sample sequenced in a study of blood T cell repertoires in COVID-19. Clones were read by immunoSEQ multiplex PCR, and TCRdb kept only the in-frame ones, dropping some. The sample comprises more than 200,000 clones, 84% of which are singletons, and 4.2% rests with the top ten. Sequenced: peripheral blood. The receptors here all came from a man in his sixties with acute or convalescent COVID-19.

This clone was counted a single time. The chain combines TRBV30 with TRBJ2-5, with 7 bases identical to TRBD2. V gave up 5 bases and J gave up 2 bases; unmatched junction bases: 5. Germline assignment: CDR1 GTSNPN and CDR2 SVGIG (reference sequence). The CDR3 length is 13 residues. The CDR3 here is CAWASGGQETQYF. The DNA for the CDR3 is TGTGCCTGGGCCTCGGGGGGACAAGAGACCCAGTACTTC.

The CDR3 sequence: CASSPSVSGYYYEQYF. CDR3 coding DNA: TGTGCCAGCTCACCCTCGGTTAGCGGATATTATTACGAGCAGTACTTC. The chain is built from TRBV18 and TRBJ2-7; D is possibly TRBD2 (6 bases). Germline CDR1 reads KGHSH; CDR2 reads LQKENI. Trimming removed 3 bases from V and 4 bases from J, with 19 bases in between. The CDR3 is 16 amino acids.

The J gene is TRBJ2-1, the V gene TRBV11-3; 7 nucleotides agree with TRBD1. The CDR3 has 15 amino acids. Germline CDR1 is SGHNT and CDR2 is YENEEA. Trimming removed 1 base from V and 5 bases from J; junction bases left unmatched: 5. This CDR3 is CASSLGQGVHNEQFF. DNA of the CDR3: TGTGCCAGCAGCTTAGGCCAGGGGGTCCACAATGAGCAGTTCTTC. Supplemented by reference TRBV11-3 and TRBJ2-1, the full variable domain reads EAGVVQSPRYKIIEKKQPVAFWCNPISGHNTLYWYLQNLGQGPELLIRYENEEAVDDSQLPKDRFSAERLKGVDSTLKIQPAELGDSAVYLCASSLGQGVHNEQFFGPGTRLTVL.

CDR3 residues: CAISEGTATNEKLFF. CDR3 bases: TGTGCCATCAGTGAGGGGACAGCAACTAATGAAAAACTGTTTTTT. The rearrangement links TRBV10-3 to TRBJ1-4; 7 nucleotides match TRBD1. From germline, CDR1 is ENHRY and CDR2 SYGVKD. V gave up 2 bases and J gave up 0 bases; unmatched junction bases: 0. This CDR3 spans 15 amino acids.

The CDR3 DNA follows: TGTGCCAGCAGCGCTACTAGCGGGGGCTACAATGAGCAGTTCTTC. It yields the protein CASSATSGGYNEQFF. The chain uses TRBV7-6 and TRBJ2-1; TRBD2 aligns across 11 bases. The germline gives CDR1 SGHVS, CDR2 FNYEAQ. The CDR3 spans 15 residues. Losses at the gene ends were 5 bases for V and 3 bases for J; bases not matched to a gene: 3.

V usage is TRBV14 and J usage is TRBJ2-7; TRBD2 matches at 9 bases. With 4 bases clipped from V and 1 base from J, the junction kept 5 bases outside the gene matches. The CDR3 sequence is 15 residues long. Germline V gene data show CDR1 as SGHDN and CDR2 as FVKESK. The CDR3 reads CASSLLSGRSYEQYF. The CDR3, as DNA: TGTGCCAGCAGCCTCCTTAGCGGGAGATCCTACGAGCAGTACTTC.

This chain uses TRBV11-1 with TRBJ2-1; 9 positions match TRBD2. With V trimmed by 5 bases and J by 7 bases, 9 bases remained unmatched. CDR3 length: 15 amino acids. The germline V gene encodes CDR1 SGHAT and CDR2 FQDESV (reference sequence). DNA of the CDR3: TGTGCCAGCAGCCGGGGGGGTAGCGGGAGAAATGAGCAGTTCTTC. Protein product: CASSRGGSGRNEQFF.

The chain links TRBV3-1 (or the pseudogene TRBV3-2) to TRBJ1-1; 7 bases are shared with TRBD1. In germline, CDR1 is LGHDT, CDR2 YNNKEL (reference sequence). V shed 4 bases and J 7 bases; nucleotides not matched to a gene: 9. This CDR3 region has 14 residues. The CDR3 sequence: CASSPTGRGVEAFF. For the CDR3, the DNA is TGTGCCAGCAGCCCGACAGGGCGAGGTGTTGAAGCTTTCTTT.

The CDR3 is CASSLGIAGLAGETQYF. The CDR3 bases are TGTGCCAGCAGCTTGGGTATAGCGGGCCTCGCAGGGGAGACCCAGTACTTC. The chain is built from TRBV7-3 and TRBJ2-5, with 7 nucleotides matching TRBD2. V was pared by 3 bases and J by 5 bases, with 15 bases of the junction left unmatched. CDR3 size: 17 residues. Germline V CDR1 and CDR2: SGHTA, FQGTGA. Full variable domain (remainder filled in from reference TRBV7-3 and TRBJ2-5): GAGVSQTPSNKVTEKGKYVELRCDPISGHTALYWYRQSLGQGPEFLIYFQGTGAADDSGLPNDRFFAVRPEGSVSTLKIQRTERGDSAVYLCASSLGIAGLAGETQYFGPGTRLLVL.

This rearrangement joins TRBV7-2 to TRBJ1-5; the D is unclear. Germline V gene sequence: CDR1 SGHTA, CDR2 FQGNSA. CDR3 size: 14 residues. Deletions cut 1 base from V and 7 bases from J, with 11 bases between. The CDR3 DNA reads as TGTGCCAGCAGCTTAGTGGCGGCCCCCCAGCCCCAGCATTTT. It translates to CASSLVAAPQPQHF.

This clone was observed a few times. Compared with germline, one end of the junction differs, possibly owing to a read error. The V and J genes are TRBV24-1 and TRBJ2-5; TRBD1 matches 8 bases. CDR1 KGHDR and CDR2 SFDVKD come from the germline V gene. The CDR3 runs to 11 residues. The CDR3 DNA sequence: TGTGCCACCAGCCCTCACAGGGGGATAGACTTC. Translated: CATSPHRGIDF.

The chain couples TRBV30 to TRBJ2-5, with D unclear. The germline V gene encodes CDR1 GTSNPN and CDR2 SVGIG (reference sequence). Trimming took 3 bases from V and 4 from J, leaving 9 bases between them. This CDR3 has 12 residues. The chain's CDR3 is CAWSPVSETQYF. CDR3 nucleotides: TGTGCCTGGAGCCCAGTCTCAGAGACCCAGTACTTC.

This clone appeared once. The chain recombines TRBV11-3 with TRBJ2-1; no clear D. The CDR3 has 13 residues. V gave up 5 bases and J gave up 2 bases, with 7 bases separating them. Germline V CDR1 and CDR2: SGHNT, YENEEA. The CDR3 reads CASSTGPYNEQFF. In DNA form, the CDR3 reads TGTGCCAGCAGCACGGGTCCCTACAATGAGCAGTTCTTC.

Written as DNA, the CDR3 is TGCGCCAGCAGCCAAGGTTATCCTAAACTGCCCTACGAGCAGTACTTC. Translated, it gives CASSQGYPKLPYEQYF. This chain connects TRBV4-3 to TRBJ2-7; D is ambiguous. V dropped 1 base and J dropped 2 bases, with 15 bases sitting between them. The CDR3 has 16 amino acids. From germline, CDR1 is LGHNA and CDR2 YSLEER.

This chain connects TRBV30 to TRBJ1-2; 9 bases match TRBD1. Germline loops: CDR1 GTSNPN, CDR2 SVGIG (reference sequence). This CDR3 is 13 amino acids long. J gave up 8 bases and V 4 bases, and 8 bases lay outside the gene matches. Here the CDR3 DNA reads TGTGCCTGGACCAGGGACAGGGCGGTCGGCTACACCTTC. Its protein is CAWTRDRAVGYTF.

The chain uses TRBV6-5 and TRBJ2-1, with D tentatively TRBD1 (5 bases). Germline CDR1 is MNHEY and CDR2 is SVGAGI. This CDR3 comprises 15 residues. Trimming removed 5 bases at V and 5 bases at J, with 16 bases between. DNA of the CDR3: TGTGCCAGCAGTCCAGGGAATCCCGTCAACAATGAGCAGTTCTTC. Its translation is CASSPGNPVNNEQFF.

The rearrangement uses TRBV7-3 and TRBJ2-2; TRBD2 matches at 15 bases. The CDR3 runs to 16 residues. The germline V gene encodes CDR1 SGHTA and CDR2 FQGTGA. V was pared by 2 bases and J by 5 bases, with 0 bases of the junction left unmatched. The CDR3 DNA reads TGTGCCAGCAGCTTAGGGACTAGCGGGAGGACCGGGGAGCTGTTTTTT. Translated: CASSLGTSGRTGELFF.

V usage is TRBV5-1 and J usage is TRBJ2-7, with 7 bases lining up with TRBD1. V shed 0 bases, J shed 2 bases, and the junction held 5 bases outside the gene matches. The CDR3 contains 15 residues. CDR1 and CDR2 from the germline V gene are SGHRS and YFSETQ. The DNA for the CDR3 is TGCGCCAGCAGCTTGGCCCCCCAGGGGGCCTACGAGCAGTACTTC. Amino acids: CASSLAPQGAYEQYF.

The J gene is TRBJ2-7, the V gene TRBV10-2, with D maybe TRBD1 (5 bases). CDR3 length: 16 amino acids. The ends were cut back, 2 bases at V and 2 bases at J, with 16 bases in the middle. The germline gives CDR1 WSHSY, CDR2 SAAADI. The chain's CDR3 is CASSEPGSQDPYEQYF. The CDR3 DNA is TGCGCCAGCAGTGAGCCAGGGTCACAGGACCCCTACGAGCAGTACTTC.

The chain couples TRBV7-2 to TRBJ2-7; possible D gene TRBD2, 6 bases. There are 11 residues in the CDR3. V lost 4 bases, J lost 7 bases, and 8 bases lay in between. Germline V gene data show CDR1 as SGHTA and CDR2 as FQGNSA. CDR3 in amino acids: CASSSAGEQYF. CDR3 bases: TGTGCCAGCAGCTCCGCGGGGGAGCAGTACTTC. The full variable domain, with the rest looked up from reference TRBV7-2 and TRBJ2-7, is GAGVSQSPSNKVTEKGKDVELRCDPISGHTALYWYRQSLGQGLEFLIYFQGNSAPDKSGLPSDRFSAERTGGSVSTLTIQRTQQEDSAVYLCASSSAGEQYFGPGTRLTVT.

V and J are TRBV4-2 and TRBJ1-1, with TRBD1 as a possible D gene (6 bases). Germline CDR1 and CDR2: LGHNA and YNFKEQ. V lost 4 bases and J lost 1, with 13 bases in between. This CDR3 contains 15 residues. This CDR3 reads CASSPSNRANTEAFF. In nucleotides, the CDR3 is TGTGCCAGCAGCCCAAGCAACAGGGCGAACACTGAAGCTTTCTTT.

V is TRBV28 and J is TRBJ2-7, with a tentative D call TRBD1 (6 bases). Germline V gives CDR1 MDHEN, CDR2 SYDVKM. The CDR3 contains 14 residues. V dropped 3 bases and J dropped 4 bases, with 13 bases sitting between them. CDR3 sequence (DNA): TGTGCCAGCAGTTTGTTGGGGGCGCGGTACGAGCAGTACTTC. It is translated as CASSLLGARYEQYF. The full variable domain, rest sourced from reference TRBV28 and TRBJ2-7, is DVKVTQSSRYLVKRTGEKVFLECVQDMDHENMFWYRQDPGLGLRLIYFSYDVKMKEKGDIPEGYSVSREKKERFSLILESASTNQTSMYLCASSLLGARYEQYFGPGTRLTVT.

The V and J genes are TRBV4-2 and TRBJ2-3, with D perhaps TRBD2 (6 bases). V was pared by 3 bases and J by 6 bases, with 16 bases between. There are 15 residues in the CDR3. Germline loops: CDR1 LGHNA, CDR2 YNFKEQ. The CDR3 DNA reads as TGTGCCAGCAGCCAGGGAGGCGGGCGAGCCGATACGCAGTATTTT. Translation gives CASSQGGGRADTQYF.

The chain couples TRBV7-3 to TRBJ2-1; D is possibly TRBD2 (6 bases). CDR1 is SGHTA and CDR2 is FQGTGA in the germline V gene. Trimming removed 3 bases from V and 9 bases from J, with 15 bases in between. This CDR3 has 14 amino acids. The CDR3 bases are TGTGCCAGCAGCTTCTCGGCGGGGTCAGGTGAGCAGTTCTTC. This encodes CASSFSAGSGEQFF.

CDR3 coding DNA: TGTGCCACCAGCGGCAGACGCGGGGGGAGAGAGACCCAGTACTTC. Protein product: CATSGRRGGRETQYF. The chain joins TRBV15 to TRBJ2-5, with 8 positions matching TRBD2. The CDR3 runs 15 residues. The germline V gene encodes CDR1 LNHNV and CDR2 YYDKDF (reference sequence). J gave up 4 bases and V 5 bases, and 9 bases lay outside the gene matches.

The CDR3 spells CASRTGNEKLFF. The CDR3 coding sequence is TGCGCCAGCCGGACAGGGAATGAAAAACTGTTTTTT. The V gene is TRBV5-1, the J gene TRBJ1-4; 8 nucleotides line up with TRBD1. V was clipped by 7 bases and J by 5 bases; unmatched bases: 1. From germline, CDR1 is SGHRS and CDR2 YFSETQ. CDR3 length equals 12 residues.